Each of the 20 T cell receptor beta chains below was sequenced from the same sample in a study of blood T cell repertoires in COVID-19. The method was immunoSEQ multiplex PCR; TCRdb's version includes in-frame clones alone and lacks a portion of them. This table has approximately 240,000 clones, 75% to 90% appearing once. Sequenced input: PBMCs or T cells enriched from blood (not recorded which). The receptors were gathered from a woman aged 25 to 39 with acute COVID-19.

The gene calls are TRBV30 and TRBJ1-3, with TRBD1 identical over 10 bases. Germline values: CDR1 GTSNPN, CDR2 SVGIG (reference sequence). The length of the CDR3 is 17 residues. V shed 0 bases and J 0 bases; nucleotides not matched to a gene: 5. CDR3 sequence reads: CAWSVGQGSLSGNTIYF. The CDR3 nucleotides are TGTGCCTGGAGTGTGGGACAGGGGTCCCTCTCTGGAAACACCATATATTTT.

The chain joins TRBV27 to TRBJ1-5; 7 nucleotides agree with TRBD1. CDR1 is MNHEY, CDR2 SMNVEV, per germline (reference sequence). The CDR3 is made up of 15 amino acids. The J segment lost 3 bases and the V segment lost 4 bases, leaving 6 bases of the junction unmatched. The CDR3 DNA reads as TGTGCCAGCAGTTCGCGACAGGGTACCAATCAGCCCCAGCATTTT. It translates to CASSSRQGTNQPQHF.

The chain uses TRBV7-9 and TRBJ1-6, with D possibly matching TRBD1 (5 bases). CDR3 length: 14 residues. The V end was cut by 0 bases, the J end by 8 bases, with 8 bases between. CDR1 is SEHNR, CDR2 FQNEAQ, per germline (reference sequence). The CDR3 DNA is TGTGCCAGCAGCTTAGCCGACAGATATTCACCCCTCCACTTT. Its protein is CASSLADRYSPLHF.

This clone was seen a single time. The rearrangement uses TRBV19 and TRBJ2-7; 8 bases align to TRBD1. The ends lost 3 bases at V and 4 bases at J; junction bases unmatched: 8. This CDR3 spans 15 amino acids. CDR1 and CDR2 from the germline V gene are LNHDA and SQIVND (reference sequence). CDR3 region: CASSMFGTGNYEQYF. CDR3 nucleotides: TGTGCCAGTAGTATGTTCGGGACAGGAAATTACGAGCAGTACTTC.

The chain uses TRBV30 and TRBJ1-1; D gene uncertain. Trimming stripped 0 bases from V and 5 bases from J, with 7 bases between. From germline, CDR1 is GTSNPN and CDR2 SVGIG (reference sequence). This CDR3 is built from 12 residues. The CDR3 region has the DNA TGTGCCTGGAGTGTTCATCGGACTGAAGCTTTCTTT. Translating gives CAWSVHRTEAFF.

This sequence joins TRBV25-1 and TRBJ2-2; D gene unclear. Germline V gene sequence: CDR1 MGHDK, CDR2 SYGVNS. The CDR3 runs to 12 residues. The ends were cut back, 5 bases at V and 7 bases at J, with 8 bases in the middle. The CDR3 DNA is TGTGCCAGCAGTTTGCCGGGCGGGGAGCTGTTTTTT. This translates into CASSLPGGELFF.

This clone was counted a single time. The genes are TRBV28 and TRBJ2-7; 11 bases align to TRBD2. Germline trimming cut 5 bases from V and 1 base from J; bases unmatched to any gene: 4. Germline assignment: CDR1 MDHEN and CDR2 SYDVKM. The CDR3 sequence is 15 residues long. CDR3 in DNA: TGTGCCAGCAGTCCCCGGACTAGCGGGTCCTACGAGCAGTACTTC. This gives the protein CASSPRTSGSYEQYF.

The chain combines TRBV10-3 with TRBJ2-5; 7 bases align to TRBD2. The trim removed 2 bases at V and 5 bases at J, leaving 5 bases unmatched. This CDR3 contains 14 residues. Germline V gene data show CDR1 as ENHRY and CDR2 as SYGVKD. CDR3 sequence (DNA): TGTGCCATCAGTGAGGTCGGGAGGAGGGAGACCCAGTACTTC. It translates to CAISEVGRRETQYF.

This sequence joins TRBV3-1 (or the pseudogene TRBV3-2) and TRBJ2-2, with D maybe TRBD1 (5 bases). Per the germline V gene, CDR1 is LGHDT and CDR2 is YNNKEL (reference sequence). The germline V and J ends were trimmed by 0 bases and 2 bases, with 13 bases remaining between them. The CDR3 loop spans 17 amino acids. The CDR3 sequence: CASSQELTGPNTGELFF. CDR3 coding DNA: TGTGCCAGCAGCCAAGAACTCACAGGACCTAACACCGGGGAGCTGTTTTTT.

The V call is TRBV9, the J call TRBJ2-1, with a tentative D call TRBD1 (7 bases). V gave up 4 bases and J gave up 5 bases, with 19 bases separating them. This CDR3 is 16 amino acids long. In germline, CDR1 is SGDLS, CDR2 YYNGEE. CDR3: CASSPRQGRTNNEQFF. The CDR3 DNA reads as TGTGCCAGCAGCCCCAGACAGGGTAGGACTAACAATGAGCAGTTCTTC.

The chain joins TRBV11-2 to TRBJ2-1, with D possibly matching TRBD1 (5 bases). Germline V gene data show CDR1 as SGHAT and CDR2 as FQNNGV. The V and J ends lost 4 bases and 6 bases respectively, with 13 bases between them. The CDR3 contains 14 residues. This CDR3 is CASSSSDIVNEQFF. CDR3 DNA: TGTGCCAGCAGCTCCTCGGACATAGTCAATGAGCAGTTCTTC.

This clone was seen just once. The chain is built from TRBV5-1 and TRBJ2-2, with 8 positions matching TRBD2. CDR3 size: 16 residues. The V segment lost 2 bases and the J segment 5 bases; nucleotides outside the gene matches: 8. Germline V lookup: CDR1 SGHRS, CDR2 YFSETQ. The CDR3 spells CASSLFRGGSTGELFF. The DNA of the CDR3 is TGCGCCAGCAGCTTATTTCGGGGGGGCTCGACCGGGGAGCTGTTTTTT.

The chain is built from TRBV19 and TRBJ1-5; 10 positions agree with TRBD1. CDR1 LNHDA and CDR2 SQIVND come from the germline V gene (reference sequence). The J segment lost 4 bases and the V segment lost 4 bases, leaving 7 bases of the junction unmatched. This CDR3 contains 16 residues. CDR3 sequence: CASSTSRTGGNQPQHF. Here the CDR3 DNA reads TGTGCCAGTAGTACATCGAGGACAGGGGGGAATCAGCCCCAGCATTTT.

The chain links TRBV2 to TRBJ1-1; tentatively, D is TRBD1 (6 bases). The V and J ends lost 6 bases and 4 bases respectively, with 15 bases between them. Looked up from germline, CDR1 is SNHLY and CDR2 is FYNNEI. CDR3 size: 14 residues. CDR3 residues: CASRKGGEGTEAFF. CDR3 in DNA: TGTGCCAGCAGGAAAGGGGGTGAGGGCACTGAAGCTTTCTTT.

This clone was seen just once. The rearrangement joins TRBV7-2 to TRBJ2-7; maybe TRBD2 (6 bases). Germline V gene sequence: CDR1 SGHTA, CDR2 FQGNSA. This CDR3 contains 13 residues. Between the trimmed V and J ends, which lost 5 bases and 7 bases, there was a span of 15 bases. The CDR3, as DNA: TGTGCCAGCAGCCCGACTAGGGTTGGAGAGCAGTACTTC. It is translated as CASSPTRVGEQYF.

The rearrangement joins TRBV11-3 to TRBJ2-1; the match to TRBD1 covers 8 bases. The CDR3 covers 15 residues. The V segment lost 4 bases and the J segment 5 bases; nucleotides outside the gene matches: 7. Per the germline V gene, CDR1 is SGHNT and CDR2 is YENEEA. The CDR3 loop reads CASSSGGGINNEQFF. Here the CDR3 DNA reads TGTGCCAGCAGCTCAGGGGGCGGGATAAACAATGAGCAGTTCTTC.

V usage is TRBV11-2 and J usage is TRBJ2-2; a possible D gene is TRBD2 (6 bases). This CDR3 is built from 15 residues. Trimming removed 3 bases at V and 3 bases at J, with 11 bases between. CDR1 SGHAT and CDR2 FQNNGV come from the germline V gene. In nucleotides, the CDR3 is TGTGCCAGCAGCTTGGGGACTCGGGACACCGGGGAGCTGTTTTTT. Protein sequence: CASSLGTRDTGELFF.

CDR3 sequence reads: CSVAGQGEYEQYF. The CDR3 nucleotides read TGCAGCGTTGCGGGACAGGGGGAATACGAGCAGTACTTC. The J gene is TRBJ2-7, the V gene TRBV29-1, with 11 nucleotides matching TRBD1. Germline V gene lookup returns CDR1 SQVTM and CDR2 ANQGSEA. The V and J ends lost 4 bases and 4 bases, in that order; junction bases with no gene match: 3. The CDR3 has 13 residues.

The chain joins TRBV28 to TRBJ2-7, with 9 bases identical to TRBD1. The CDR3 loop spans 15 amino acids. Germline lookup yields CDR1 MDHEN and CDR2 SYDVKM. The J segment lost 3 bases and the V segment lost 5 bases, leaving 8 bases of the junction unmatched. CDR3 residues: CASSLSGQGRYEQYF. The CDR3 nucleotides are TGTGCCAGCAGTCTCTCTGGACAGGGGCGCTACGAGCAGTACTTC.

The rearrangement uses TRBV29-1 and TRBJ2-3; 7 nucleotides match TRBD1. Germline loops: CDR1 SQVTM, CDR2 ANQGSEA. Unmatched junction bases numbered 6, after V lost 7 bases and J lost 2 bases. The CDR3 loop spans 13 amino acids. CDR3 DNA sequence: TGCAGCGCAAGACAGGGCAACACAGATACGCAGTATTTT. This codes for CSARQGNTDTQYF.